This TCR beta chain came from a study of shared clonotypes between healthy human individuals. Sequencing was performed with immunoSEQ multiplex PCR; in TCRdb, only in-frame clones are kept and a portion is missing. The repertoire holds more than 2 million clones, 95% seen once, with less than 0.15% in the top ten. The CDR3 contains 14 residues. Germline assignment: CDR1 SGDLS and CDR2 YYNGEE. The V and J ends lost 2 bases and 5 bases, in that order; junction bases with no gene match: 5. The TCR comes from a man aged 18 to 29 in good health. Sequencing was carried out using naive CD4+ T cells sorted from blood. This sample's subset: CD45RA+ positively selected. The chain has TRBV9 and TRBJ2-3, with TRBD2 identical over 7 bases. CDR3 sequence (DNA): TGTGCCAGCAGCGTCCGGAGGGAGGGAGATACGCAGTATTTT. Translated: CASSVRREGDTQYF.